This TCR beta chain was captured by sequencing in a study of blood T cell repertoires in COVID-19. Overall study context: Samples representing acute and convalescent COVID-19 were sourced from the United States, Italy and Spain.

The CDR3 extends over 15 amino acids. V was pared by 5 bases and J by 1 base, with 6 bases of the junction left unmatched. In germline, CDR1 is LNHDA, CDR2 SQIVND (reference sequence). Source study methods: Reference gene primers were amplified, and this amplification served to estimate nucleated cell counts. Some clones are missing from TCRdb's copy, which holds only in-frame ones; the method was immunoSEQ multiplex PCR. V and J calls plus clone size are reproduced from that table; the DNA served to infer D and trimming. The data hold about 310,000 clones, with about 87% observed a single time. This TCR was sampled from a man between 65 and 79 years old with acute or convalescent COVID-19. The chain is built from TRBV19 and TRBJ2-5; 8 bases line up with TRBD1. The sequencing sample was made of peripheral blood. The CDR3 protein is CASSPWDRPQETQYF. In nucleotides, the CDR3 is TGTGCCAGTAGTCCTTGGGACAGGCCCCAAGAGACCCAGTACTTC. Supplemented by reference TRBV19 and TRBJ2-5, the full variable domain reads DGGITQSPKYLFRKEGQNVTLSCEQNLNHDAMYWYRQDPGQGLRLIYYSQIVNDFQKGDIAEGYSVSREKKESFPLTVTSAQKNPTAFYLCASSPWDRPQETQYFGPGTRLLVL.